These T cell receptor beta chains were read from a single sample in a study of blood T cell repertoires in COVID-19. TCRdb's table, derived via immunoSEQ multiplex PCR, lists solely in-frame clones and lacks some. The sample yields approximately 76,000 clones, about four fifths seen once. The sequenced sample consisted of peripheral blood. The receptors shown here come from a man aged 45 to 65 with acute or convalescent COVID-19. Both conserved end residues are part of each CDR3. The D gene is left open where the match is weak. Where a row states a size, it is once, few, many or the class of an expanded clone; other rows omit it.

V: TRBV5-8; size: -; J: TRBJ1-3; D: -; CDR3: CASSLLGASGNTIYF; DNA: TGTGCCAGCAGCTTGTTGGGGGCCTCGGGAAACACCATATATTTT
V: TRBV7-9; size: once; J: TRBJ2-3; D: TRBD1; CDR3: CASSRTGVITDTQYF; DNA: TGTGCCAGCAGCCGGACAGGGGTAATCACAGATACGCAGTATTTT
V: TRBV18; size: -; J: TRBJ1-2; D: -; CDR3: CASSPPEATRYGGYTF; DNA: TGTGCCAGCTCACCACCGGAGGCAACCCGGTACGGTGGCTACACCTTC
V: TRBV18; size: few; J: TRBJ2-7; D: TRBD2; CDR3: CASSRLAGAPYEQYF; DNA: TGTGCCAGCTCTCGTCTAGCGGGGGCCCCCTACGAGCAGTACTTC
V: TRBV28; size: -; J: TRBJ1-2; D: -; CDR3: CATGGSYGYTF; DNA: TGTGCCACCGGGGGGTCCTATGGCTACACCTTC
V: TRBV7-9; size: -; J: TRBJ2-7; D: TRBD1; CDR3: CASSLPWGRGSSYEQYF; DNA: TGTGCCAGCAGCTTACCATGGGGCAGGGGGTCGTCCTACGAGCAGTACTTC
V: TRBV11-2; size: -; J: TRBJ2-5; D: -; CDR3: CASELWGGETQYF; DNA: TGTGCCAGCGAGTTGTGGGGAGGAGAGACCCAGTACTTC
V: TRBV7-9; size: -; J: TRBJ1-1; D: TRBD1; CDR3: CASSLGQGAEAFF; DNA: TGTGCCAGCAGCTTAGGACAGGGAGCTGAAGCTTTCTTT
V: TRBV11-3; size: -; J: TRBJ2-3; D: -; CDR3: CASSLGAGNITDTQYF; DNA: TGTGCCAGCAGCTTGGGTGCAGGGAACATCACAGATACGCAGTATTTT
V: TRBV7-9; size: few; J: TRBJ1-4; D: TRBD1; CDR3: CASSLRTGGNRTNEKLFF; DNA: TGTGCCAGCAGCTTAAGAACAGGGGGCAATCGTACTAATGAAAAACTGTTTTTT
V: TRBV5-6; size: -; J: TRBJ1-2; D: -; CDR3: CASNPAGVYGYTF; DNA: TGTGCCAGCAACCCGGCAGGGGTTTATGGCTACACCTTC
V: TRBV28; size: -; J: TRBJ1-4; D: -; CDR3: CASSLEGRWGPTATNEKLFF; DNA: TGTGCCAGCAGTTTGGAGGGTAGGTGGGGCCCCACGGCGACTAATGAAAAACTGTTTTTT
V: TRBV4-1; size: -; J: TRBJ1-5; D: -; CDR3: CASSQDGISGGNQPQHF; DNA: TGCGCCAGCAGCCAAGATGGTATCAGTGGGGGGAATCAGCCCCAGCATTTT
V: TRBV5-4; size: -; J: TRBJ1-2; D: TRBD1; CDR3: CASSSHGQGARGYTF; DNA: TGTGCCAGCAGTTCTCACGGACAGGGGGCTAGGGGCTACACCTTC
V: TRBV2; size: -; J: TRBJ1-3; D: -; CDR3: CASSESGIEGNTIYF; DNA: TGTGCCAGCAGTGAATCCGGGATAGAGGGAAACACCATATATTTT
V: TRBV7-2; size: -; J: TRBJ2-7; D: TRBD1; CDR3: CASSPRDRVLVYEQYF; DNA: TGTGCCAGCAGCCCAAGGGACAGGGTCCTCGTCTACGAGCAGTACTTC
V: TRBV6-1; size: -; J: TRBJ1-6; D: -; CDR3: CASSDRVGPLHF; DNA: TGTGCCAGCAGTGACAGGGTAGGACCCCTCCACTTT
V: TRBV28; size: -; J: TRBJ1-1; D: -; CDR3: CASSLGPAVTEAFF; DNA: TGTGCCAGCAGTTTAGGCCCTGCAGTAACTGAAGCTTTCTTT
V: TRBV28; size: -; J: TRBJ2-1; D: TRBD2; CDR3: CAATRGGRAHNEQFF; DNA: TGTGCCGCGACTCGGGGCGGGAGGGCCCACAATGAGCAGTTCTTC
V: TRBV6-5; size: -; J: TRBJ2-1; D: -; CDR3: CASRFGWGDYNEQFF; DNA: TGTGCCAGCAGGTTTGGATGGGGGGACTACAATGAGCAGTTCTTC
V: TRBV7-9; size: -; J: TRBJ1-1; D: -; CDR3: CASSLSPAEAFF; DNA: TGTGCCAGCAGCTTAAGCCCGGCTGAAGCTTTCTTT